This T cell receptor (beta chain) was recorded in a study of blood T cell repertoires in COVID-19. Sequenced by immunoSEQ multiplex PCR; TCRdb stores in-frame clones only, minus some. Of 250,000 to 300,000 clones in the sample, about 90% were seen once. J was trimmed by 6 bases and V by 8 bases; bases with no gene match: 5. Per the germline V gene, CDR1 is MNHEY and CDR2 is SVGAGI. This CDR3 has 15 residues. This clone was seen only a few times. The TCR comes from a woman aged 25 to 45 with COVID-19, enrolled during active disease. Material for sequencing was peripheral blood. The rearrangement links TRBV6-5 to TRBJ1-6, with 12 nucleotides matching TRBD1. In DNA, the CDR3 is TGTGCCAGCTGGGACAGGGGGCAGGCTAATTCACCCCTCCACTTT. This translates into CASWDRGQANSPLHF.